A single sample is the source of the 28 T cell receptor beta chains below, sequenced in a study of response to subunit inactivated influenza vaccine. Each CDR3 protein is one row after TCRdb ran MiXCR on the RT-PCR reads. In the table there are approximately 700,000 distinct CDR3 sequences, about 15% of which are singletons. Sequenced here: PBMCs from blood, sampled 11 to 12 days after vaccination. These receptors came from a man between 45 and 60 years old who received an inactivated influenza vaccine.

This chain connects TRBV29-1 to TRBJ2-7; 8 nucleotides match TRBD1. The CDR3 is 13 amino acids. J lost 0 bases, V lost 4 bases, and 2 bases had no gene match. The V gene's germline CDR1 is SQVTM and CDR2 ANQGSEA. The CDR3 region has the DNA TGCAGCGTTGGACAGGGGCGCTCCTACGAGCAGTACTTC. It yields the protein CSVGQGRSYEQYF.

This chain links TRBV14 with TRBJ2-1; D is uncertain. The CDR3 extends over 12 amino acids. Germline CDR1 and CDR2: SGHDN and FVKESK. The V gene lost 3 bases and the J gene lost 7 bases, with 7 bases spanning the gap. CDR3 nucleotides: TGTGCCAGCAGCCATTTTTCAAATGAGCAGTTCTTC. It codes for CASSHFSNEQFF.

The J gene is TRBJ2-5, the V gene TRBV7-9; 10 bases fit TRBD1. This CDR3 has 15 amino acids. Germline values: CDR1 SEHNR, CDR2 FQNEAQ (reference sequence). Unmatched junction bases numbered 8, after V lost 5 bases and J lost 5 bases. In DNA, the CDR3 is TGTGCCAGCAGCCGCGGGACAGGGGTGGAGGAGACCCAGTACTTC. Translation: CASSRGTGVEETQYF.

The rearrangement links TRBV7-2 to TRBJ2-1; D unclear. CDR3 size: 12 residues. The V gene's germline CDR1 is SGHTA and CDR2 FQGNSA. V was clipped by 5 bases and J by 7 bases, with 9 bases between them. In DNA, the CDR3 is TGTGCCAGCAGCCCTCAGTCGAATGAGCAGTTCTTC. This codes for CASSPQSNEQFF.

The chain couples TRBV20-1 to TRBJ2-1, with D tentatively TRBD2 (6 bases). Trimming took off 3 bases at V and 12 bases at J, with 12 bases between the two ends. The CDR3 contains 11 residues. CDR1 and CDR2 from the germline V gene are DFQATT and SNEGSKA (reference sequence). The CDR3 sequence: CSASKRDLQFF. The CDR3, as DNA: TGCAGTGCTAGCAAACGGGACTTGCAGTTCTTC.

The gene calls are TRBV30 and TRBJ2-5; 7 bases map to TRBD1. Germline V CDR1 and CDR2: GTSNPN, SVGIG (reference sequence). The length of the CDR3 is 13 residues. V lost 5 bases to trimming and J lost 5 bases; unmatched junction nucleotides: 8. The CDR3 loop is CAWSPQGVETQYF. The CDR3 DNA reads TGTGCCTGGTCCCCTCAGGGGGTGGAGACCCAGTACTTC.

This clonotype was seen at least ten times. DNA for the CDR3: TGTGCCAGCAGCTTAGCGGGACCCCGCCGGGAGACTGAAGCTTTCTTT. This sequence encodes CASSLAGPRRETEAFF. The gene calls are TRBV7-9 and TRBJ1-1; D may be TRBD1 (5 bases). This CDR3 has 16 residues. Germline V gives CDR1 SEHNR, CDR2 FQNEAQ (reference sequence). Trimming took 0 bases from V and 5 from J, leaving 16 bases between them.

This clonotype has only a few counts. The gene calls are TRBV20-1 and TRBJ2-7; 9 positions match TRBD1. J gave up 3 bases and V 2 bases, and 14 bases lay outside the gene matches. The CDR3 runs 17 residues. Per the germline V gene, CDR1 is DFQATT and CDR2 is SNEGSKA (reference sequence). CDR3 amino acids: CSARPTQNRGRLYEQYF. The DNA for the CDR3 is TGCAGTGCTAGACCTACCCAAAACAGGGGGCGCCTCTACGAGCAGTACTTC.

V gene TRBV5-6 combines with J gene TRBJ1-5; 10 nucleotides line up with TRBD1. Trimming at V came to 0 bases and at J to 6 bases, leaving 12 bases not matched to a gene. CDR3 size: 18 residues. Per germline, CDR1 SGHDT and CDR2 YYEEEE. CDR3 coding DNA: TGTGCCAGCAGCTTGGGTCCTCAGACAGGGGGCTTCATTCAGCCCCAGCATTTT. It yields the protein CASSLGPQTGGFIQPQHF.

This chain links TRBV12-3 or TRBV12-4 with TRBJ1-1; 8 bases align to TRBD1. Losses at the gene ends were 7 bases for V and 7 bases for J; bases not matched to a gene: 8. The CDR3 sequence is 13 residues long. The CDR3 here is CASTYQGAGEAFF. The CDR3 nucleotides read TGTGCCAGCACTTATCAGGGGGCGGGTGAAGCTTTCTTT.

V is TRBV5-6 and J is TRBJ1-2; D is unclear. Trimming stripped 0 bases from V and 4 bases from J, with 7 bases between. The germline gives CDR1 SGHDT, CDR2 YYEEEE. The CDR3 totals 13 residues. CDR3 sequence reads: CASSLAAVYGYTF. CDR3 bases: TGTGCCAGCAGCTTGGCAGCGGTCTATGGCTACACCTTC.

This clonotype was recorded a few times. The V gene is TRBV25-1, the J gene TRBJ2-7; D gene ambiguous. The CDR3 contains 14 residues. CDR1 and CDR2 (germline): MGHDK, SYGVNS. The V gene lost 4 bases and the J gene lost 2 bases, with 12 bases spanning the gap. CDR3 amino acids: CASSGNLKTYEQYF. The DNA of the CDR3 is TGTGCCAGCAGTGGAAACCTTAAGACCTACGAGCAGTACTTC.

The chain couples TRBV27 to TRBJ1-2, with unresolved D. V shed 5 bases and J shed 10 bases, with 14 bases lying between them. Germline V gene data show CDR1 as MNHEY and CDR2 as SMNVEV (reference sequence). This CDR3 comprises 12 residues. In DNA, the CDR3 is TGTGCCAGCAGTCCAGCCGGCCACGACTACACCTTC. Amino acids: CASSPAGHDYTF.

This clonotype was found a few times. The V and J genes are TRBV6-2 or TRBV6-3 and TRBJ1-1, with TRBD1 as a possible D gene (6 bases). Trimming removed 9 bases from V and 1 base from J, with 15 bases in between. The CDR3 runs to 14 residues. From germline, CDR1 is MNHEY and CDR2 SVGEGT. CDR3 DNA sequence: TGTGCCAGTACTACCGGACAGACGAACACTGAAGCTTTCTTT. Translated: CASTTGQTNTEAFF.

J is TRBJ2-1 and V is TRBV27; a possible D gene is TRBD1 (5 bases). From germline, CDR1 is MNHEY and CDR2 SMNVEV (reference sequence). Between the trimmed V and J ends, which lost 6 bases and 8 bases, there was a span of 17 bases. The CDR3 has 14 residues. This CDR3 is CASRSRTPRDEQFF. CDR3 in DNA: TGTGCCAGCAGATCCAGGACACCTCGCGATGAGCAGTTCTTC.

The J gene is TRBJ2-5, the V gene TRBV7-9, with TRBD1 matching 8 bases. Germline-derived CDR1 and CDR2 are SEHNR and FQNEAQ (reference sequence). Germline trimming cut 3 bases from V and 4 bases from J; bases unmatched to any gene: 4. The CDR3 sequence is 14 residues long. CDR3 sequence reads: CASSLTGALETQYF. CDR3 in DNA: TGTGCCAGCAGCTTGACAGGGGCATTAGAGACCCAGTACTTC.

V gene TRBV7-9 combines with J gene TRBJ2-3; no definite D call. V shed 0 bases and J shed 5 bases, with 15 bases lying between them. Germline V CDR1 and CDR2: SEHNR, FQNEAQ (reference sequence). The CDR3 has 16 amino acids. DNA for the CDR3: TGTGCCAGCAGCTTAGCCCTTCTCCCCTTGGGAGATACGCAGTATTTT. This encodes CASSLALLPLGDTQYF.

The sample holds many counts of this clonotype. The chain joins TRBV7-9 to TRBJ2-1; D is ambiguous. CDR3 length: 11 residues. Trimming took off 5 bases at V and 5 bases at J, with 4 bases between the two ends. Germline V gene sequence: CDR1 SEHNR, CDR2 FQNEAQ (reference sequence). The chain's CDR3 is CASSPDNEQFF. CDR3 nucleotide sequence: TGTGCCAGCAGCCCTGACAATGAGCAGTTCTTC.

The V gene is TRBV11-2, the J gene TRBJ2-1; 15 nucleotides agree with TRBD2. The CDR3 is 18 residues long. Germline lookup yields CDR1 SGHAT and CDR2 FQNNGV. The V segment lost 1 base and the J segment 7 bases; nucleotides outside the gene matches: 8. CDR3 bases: TGTGCCAGCAGCTTAGGGACTAGCGGGAGGGCCCTGGGGAATGAGCAGTTCTTC. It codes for CASSLGTSGRALGNEQFF.

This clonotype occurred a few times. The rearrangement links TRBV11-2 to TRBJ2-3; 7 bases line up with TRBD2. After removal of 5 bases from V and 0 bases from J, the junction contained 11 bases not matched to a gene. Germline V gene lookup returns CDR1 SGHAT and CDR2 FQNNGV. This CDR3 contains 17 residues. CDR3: CASSPRGVGLSTDTQYF. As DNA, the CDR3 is TGTGCCAGCAGCCCACGGGGGGTTGGACTTAGCACAGATACGCAGTATTTT.

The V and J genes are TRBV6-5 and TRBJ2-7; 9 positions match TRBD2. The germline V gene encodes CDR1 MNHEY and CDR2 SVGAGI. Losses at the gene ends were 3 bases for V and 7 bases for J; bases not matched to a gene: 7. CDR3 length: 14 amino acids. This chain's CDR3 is CASSYGLAGSEQYF. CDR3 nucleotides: TGTGCCAGCAGTTATGGGCTAGCGGGGAGTGAGCAGTACTTC.

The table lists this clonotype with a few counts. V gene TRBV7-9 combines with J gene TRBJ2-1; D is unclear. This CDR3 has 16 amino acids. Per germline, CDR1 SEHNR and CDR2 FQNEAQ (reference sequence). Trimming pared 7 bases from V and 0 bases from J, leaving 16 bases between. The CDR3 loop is CASKKRQWSSYNEQFF. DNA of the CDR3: TGTGCCAGCAAGAAAAGGCAGTGGAGCTCCTACAATGAGCAGTTCTTC. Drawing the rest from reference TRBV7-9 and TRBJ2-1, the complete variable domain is DTGVSQNPRHKITKRGQNVTFRCDPISEHNRLYWYRQTLGQGPEFLTYFQNEAQLEKSRLLSDRFSAERPKGSFSTLEIQRTEQGDSAMYLCASKKRQWSSYNEQFFGPGTRLTVL.

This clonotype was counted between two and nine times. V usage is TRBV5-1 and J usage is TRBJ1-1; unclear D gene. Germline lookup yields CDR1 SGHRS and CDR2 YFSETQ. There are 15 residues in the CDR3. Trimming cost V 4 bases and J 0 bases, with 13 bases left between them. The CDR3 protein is CASSLSITMNTEAFF. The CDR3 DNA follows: TGCGCCAGCAGCCTTTCCATCACTATGAACACTGAAGCTTTCTTT.

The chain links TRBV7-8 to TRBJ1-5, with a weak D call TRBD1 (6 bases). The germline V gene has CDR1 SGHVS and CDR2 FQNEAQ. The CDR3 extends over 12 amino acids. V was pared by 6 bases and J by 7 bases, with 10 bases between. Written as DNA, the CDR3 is TGTGCCAGCAGTTCAGGGGTCCAGCCCCAGCATTTT. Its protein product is CASSSGVQPQHF.

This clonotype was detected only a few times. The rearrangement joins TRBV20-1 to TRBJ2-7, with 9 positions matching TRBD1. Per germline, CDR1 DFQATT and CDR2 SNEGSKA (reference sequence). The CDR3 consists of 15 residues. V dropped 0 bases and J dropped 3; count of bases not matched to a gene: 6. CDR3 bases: TGCAGTGCTAGAGATCACGGACAGGGGATCTACGAGCAGTACTTC. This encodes CSARDHGQGIYEQYF.

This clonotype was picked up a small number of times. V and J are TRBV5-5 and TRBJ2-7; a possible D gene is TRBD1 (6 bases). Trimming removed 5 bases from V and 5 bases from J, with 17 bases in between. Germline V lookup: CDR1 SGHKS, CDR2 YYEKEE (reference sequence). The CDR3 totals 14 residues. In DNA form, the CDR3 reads TGTGCCAGCAGTCCAGGGGTTAAGGCTAACGAGCAGTACTTC. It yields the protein CASSPGVKANEQYF.

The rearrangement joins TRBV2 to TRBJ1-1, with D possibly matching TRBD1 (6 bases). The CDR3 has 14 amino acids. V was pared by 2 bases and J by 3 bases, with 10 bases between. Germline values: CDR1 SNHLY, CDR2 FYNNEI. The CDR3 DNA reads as TGTGCCAGCAGTGAACGGACAGACTACACTGAAGCTTTCTTT. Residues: CASSERTDYTEAFF.

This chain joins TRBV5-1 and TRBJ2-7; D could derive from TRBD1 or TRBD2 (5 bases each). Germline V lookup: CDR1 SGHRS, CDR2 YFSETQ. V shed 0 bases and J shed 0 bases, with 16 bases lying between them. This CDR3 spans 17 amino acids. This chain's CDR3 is CASSLARDELFSYEQYF. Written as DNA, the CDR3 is TGCGCCAGCAGCTTGGCGAGGGACGAACTCTTCTCCTACGAGCAGTACTTC. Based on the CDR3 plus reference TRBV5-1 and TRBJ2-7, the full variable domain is KAGVTQTPRYLIKTRGQQVTLSCSPISGHRSVSWYQQTPGQGLQFLFEYFSETQRNKGNFPGRFSGRQFSNSRSEMNVSTLELGDSALYLCASSLARDELFSYEQYFGPGTRLTVT.